Sequencing of this T cell receptor beta chain was carried out in a study of blood T cell repertoires in COVID-19. Study-level information: Both acute and convalescent COVID-19 samples were obtained from the United States, Italy and Spain. T cells, B-cell-depleted T cells, or PBMCs provided the cDNA or gDNA that served as material.

As originally analysed: Cell counts per sample came from amplifying reference gene primers. The data were produced by immunoSEQ multiplex PCR, yet TCRdb's version contains in-frame clones alone and is incomplete. The V and J calls and clone size come from that table; D and trimming were worked out from the DNA. The table lists more than 110,000 clones, approximately 91% of them singletons. The V gene lost 4 bases and the J gene lost 2 bases, with 15 bases spanning the gap. The CDR3 sequence is 16 residues long. Germline CDR1 and CDR2: SEHNR and FQNEAQ (reference sequence). Material for sequencing was peripheral blood. The chain employs TRBV7-9 and TRBJ2-1; perhaps TRBD2 as D (6 bases). This sequence was found in a man in his fifties or sixties with active or convalescent COVID-19. CDR3 amino acids: CASSSGLGGTYNEQFF. In nucleotides, the CDR3 is TGTGCCAGCAGCTCCGGCCTGGGCGGGACCTACAATGAGCAGTTCTTC.